The 24 T cell receptor beta chains in this list originate from one sample, sequenced in a study of technical replicates of blood from a few donors. Sequencing was performed with immunoSEQ multiplex PCR; in TCRdb, only in-frame clones are kept and a portion is missing. The table records 60,000 to 90,000 clones, roughly 96% of them present only once. Sequenced material: T cells isolated from PBMCs. The source of these receptors is a human donor in good health.

V gene TRBV5-4 combines with J gene TRBJ2-3, with D tentatively TRBD2 (6 bases). Germline V gene lookup returns CDR1 SGHNT and CDR2 YYREEE (reference sequence). The CDR3 has 16 amino acids. The V gene lost 2 bases and the J gene lost 1 base, with 14 bases spanning the gap. The chain's CDR3 is CASSFSRSGGTDTQYF. The CDR3 bases are TGTGCCAGCAGCTTTTCACGTTCGGGAGGCACAGATACGCAGTATTTT. The variable domain in full, completed from reference TRBV5-4 and TRBJ2-3, reads ETGVTQSPTHLIKTRGQQVTLRCSSQSGHNTVSWYQQALGQGPQFIFQYYREEENGRGNFPPRFSGLQFPNYSSELNVNALELDDSALYLCASSFSRSGGTDTQYFGPGTRLTVL.

The rearrangement links TRBV6-6 to TRBJ2-5; no clear D gene. V was trimmed by 1 base and J by 5 bases, leaving 17 bases between them. CDR3 length equals 16 residues. Germline V lookup: CDR1 MNHNY, CDR2 SVGAGI (reference sequence). The CDR3 region is CASSYWVGRAGETQYF. The CDR3 coding sequence is TGTGCCAGCAGTTACTGGGTAGGTCGAGCCGGGGAGACCCAGTACTTC.

The V gene is TRBV9, the J gene TRBJ2-1; no clear D gene. Germline values: CDR1 SGDLS, CDR2 YYNGEE. This CDR3 region has 16 residues. V lost 7 bases and J 2 bases, leaving 19 bases between the germline ends. Here the CDR3 DNA reads TGTGCCAGCGGGTCGGCTAGTCGATCCCCCTACAATGAGCAGTTCTTC. This encodes CASGSASRSPYNEQFF. The entire variable domain, with the rest obtained from reference TRBV9 and TRBJ2-1, is as follows: DSGVTQTPKHLITATGQRVTLRCSPRSGDLSVYWYQQSLDQGLQFLIQYYNGEERAKGNILERFSAQQFPDLHSELNLSSLELGDSALYFCASGSASRSPYNEQFFGPGTRLTVL.

V usage is TRBV29-1 and J usage is TRBJ2-7; 8 bases line up with TRBD1. The trim removed 7 bases at V and 6 bases at J, leaving 8 bases unmatched. The CDR3 sequence is 12 residues long. Looked up from germline, CDR1 is SQVTM and CDR2 is ANQGSEA. The CDR3 loop reads CSALQGGGEQYF. The CDR3 DNA is TGCAGCGCCTTACAGGGGGGAGGCGAGCAGTACTTC.

The V call is TRBV6-1, the J call TRBJ2-1; 9 bases line up with TRBD1. Germline CDR1 MNHNS, CDR2 SASEGT. The V and J ends lost 6 bases and 4 bases, in that order; junction bases with no gene match: 7. The CDR3 runs to 15 residues. The CDR3 protein is CASSPGQGLYNEQFF. Here the CDR3 DNA reads TGTGCCAGCAGCCCGGGACAGGGCCTATACAATGAGCAGTTCTTC.

This clone was recorded only once. The chain couples TRBV9 to TRBJ2-1; 8 bases map to TRBD2. The CDR3 totals 15 residues. Per the germline V gene, CDR1 is SGDLS and CDR2 is YYNGEE. V dropped 1 base and J dropped 9; count of bases not matched to a gene: 9. The CDR3 DNA reads TGTGCCAGCAGCGTAACCCCCAATAGCGGGGCTGAGCAGTTCTTC. It translates to CASSVTPNSGAEQFF.

This clone was counted once. The chain joins TRBV6-1 to TRBJ1-2; D unresolved. Germline V gene lookup returns CDR1 MNHNS and CDR2 SASEGT. The V gene lost 2 bases and the J gene lost 4 bases, with 11 bases spanning the gap. CDR3 size: 14 residues. CDR3 coding DNA: TGTGCCAGCAGTGAATCCGGCAGGCTCTATGGCTACACCTTC. It yields the protein CASSESGRLYGYTF.

The chain links TRBV6-5 to TRBJ2-2; the D is unclear. CDR3 length: 11 residues. The V and J ends lost 4 bases and 5 bases respectively, with 2 bases between them. The V gene's germline CDR1 is MNHEY and CDR2 SVGAGI. The chain's CDR3 is CASSSTGELFF. In DNA, the CDR3 is TGTGCCAGCAGTTCAACCGGGGAGCTGTTTTTT.

The rearrangement links TRBV30 to TRBJ1-4; D is perhaps TRBD1 (6 bases). Germline CDR1 and CDR2: GTSNPN and SVGIG (reference sequence). The CDR3 contains 13 residues. V lost 5 bases and J 1 base, leaving 8 bases between the germline ends. The CDR3 DNA follows: TGTGCCTGGGACAGGCGAACTAATGAAAAACTGTTTTTT. Translation gives CAWDRRTNEKLFF.

This clone has only one observation. This chain connects TRBV18 to TRBJ2-7; TRBD2 matches 8 bases. The CDR3 covers 14 residues. The V segment lost 6 bases and the J segment 6 bases; nucleotides outside the gene matches: 10. CDR1 and CDR2 (germline): KGHSH, LQKENI. DNA for the CDR3: TGTGCCAGCTCTTCCAGCGGGAGCAGGGGCGAGCAGTACTTC. Translation: CASSSSGSRGEQYF. Together with reference TRBV18 and TRBJ2-7, the CDR3 gives the full variable domain: NAGVMQNPRHLVRRRGQEARLRCSPMKGHSHVYWYRQLPEEGLKFMVYLQKENIIDESGMPKERFSAEFPKEGPSILRIQQVVRGDSAAYFCASSSSGSRGEQYFGPGTRLTVT.

The chain combines TRBV4-1 with TRBJ2-7; 14 bases agree with TRBD2. J gave up 3 bases and V 1 base, and 8 bases lay outside the gene matches. The CDR3 contains 18 residues. The germline CDR1 and CDR2 sequences are MGHRA and YSYEKL. The DNA for the CDR3 is TGCGCCAGCAGCCAAGGCGCCGGGACTAGCGGGAGTCTCTACGAGCAGTACTTC. Protein product: CASSQGAGTSGSLYEQYF.

This chain connects TRBV6-1 to TRBJ1-4; a weak D match, TRBD1 (6 bases). The CDR3 consists of 14 residues. Germline V gene sequence: CDR1 MNHNS, CDR2 SASEGT. The ends were cut back, 8 bases at V and 0 bases at J, with 10 bases in the middle. The CDR3 reads CASAGQTTNEKLFF. The CDR3 bases are TGTGCCAGCGCCGGACAGACAACTAATGAAAAACTGTTTTTT.

V and J are TRBV18 and TRBJ2-7; TRBD2 might be the D (5 bases). CDR1 and CDR2 from the germline V gene are KGHSH and LQKENI. Trimming took 3 bases from V and 3 from J, leaving 6 bases between them. This CDR3 has 12 residues. The DNA of the CDR3 is TGTGCCAGCTCACCCGGGAACTACGAGCAGTACTTC. Protein sequence: CASSPGNYEQYF. Looking up the rest from reference TRBV18 and TRBJ2-7 gives the full variable domain: NAGVMQNPRHLVRRRGQEARLRCSPMKGHSHVYWYRQLPEEGLKFMVYLQKENIIDESGMPKERFSAEFPKEGPSILRIQQVVRGDSAAYFCASSPGNYEQYFGPGTRLTVT.

The gene calls are TRBV7-2 and TRBJ2-1, with 13 positions matching TRBD2. This CDR3 region has 16 residues. Looked up from germline, CDR1 is SGHTA and CDR2 is FQGNSA. The junction had 7 bases not matched to a gene; V was cut back by 5 bases and J by 6 bases. The CDR3 protein is CASSRFTSGGANEQFF. As DNA, the CDR3 is TGTGCCAGCAGCCGGTTCACTAGCGGGGGGGCCAATGAGCAGTTCTTC. The entire variable domain, with the rest obtained from reference TRBV7-2 and TRBJ2-1, is as follows: GAGVSQSPSNKVTEKGKDVELRCDPISGHTALYWYRQSLGQGLEFLIYFQGNSAPDKSGLPSDRFSAERTGGSVSTLTIQRTQQEDSAVYLCASSRFTSGGANEQFFGPGTRLTVL.

The V and J genes are TRBV4-1 and TRBJ2-3; TRBD2 agrees at 7 bases. V was pared by 1 base and J by 3 bases, with 7 bases of the junction left unmatched. The CDR3 contains 16 residues. The V gene's germline CDR1 is MGHRA and CDR2 YSYEKL. CDR3 in DNA: TGCGCCAGCAGCCAAGGGGGGAACGGGAGGACAGATACGCAGTATTTT. It translates to CASSQGGNGRTDTQYF.

This chain uses TRBV5-6 with TRBJ2-1; a possible D gene is TRBD2 (5 bases). This CDR3 is 15 amino acids long. Germline V gene data show CDR1 as SGHDT and CDR2 as YYEEEE. V was trimmed by 4 bases and J by 6 bases, leaving 17 bases between them. The CDR3, as DNA: TGTGCCAGCAGCAAGGACCCTAGCACCAGCAATGAGCAGTTCTTC. Its protein is CASSKDPSTSNEQFF.

The chain links TRBV27 to TRBJ2-7, with 7 nucleotides matching TRBD1. With 6 bases clipped from V and 2 bases from J, the junction kept 13 bases outside the gene matches. CDR3 length: 16 amino acids. Germline values: CDR1 MNHEY, CDR2 SMNVEV (reference sequence). CDR3 sequence reads: CASRPRGSSQTYEQYF. In nucleotides, the CDR3 is TGTGCCAGCAGACCCAGGGGGTCATCTCAGACCTACGAGCAGTACTTC.

The chain employs TRBV19 and TRBJ1-2; weak D call: TRBD1 (6 bases). Trimming removed 3 bases at V and 10 bases at J, with 18 bases between. This CDR3 spans 14 amino acids. Germline assignment: CDR1 LNHDA and CDR2 SQIVND (reference sequence). The CDR3: CASSIRGRGGYYTF. CDR3 in DNA: TGTGCCAGTAGTATTCGGGGCAGGGGCGGATACTACACCTTC. The full variable domain, with the rest looked up from reference TRBV19 and TRBJ1-2, is DGGITQSPKYLFRKEGQNVTLSCEQNLNHDAMYWYRQDPGQGLRLIYYSQIVNDFQKGDIAEGYSVSREKKESFPLTVTSAQKNPTAFYLCASSIRGRGGYYTFGSGTRLTVV.

The gene calls are TRBV7-9 and TRBJ2-3; 8 positions match TRBD1. Germline V gene lookup returns CDR1 SEHNR and CDR2 FQNEAQ (reference sequence). The CDR3 is 16 amino acids. Trimming cost V 6 bases and J 5 bases; bases outside gene matches: 13. The CDR3 region is CASRVRETGVEDTQYF. DNA of the CDR3: TGTGCCAGCAGGGTCCGTGAGACAGGGGTGGAAGATACGCAGTATTTT.

CDR3 amino acids: CSGAGTRQETQYF. For the CDR3, the DNA is TGCAGCGGTGCCGGGACTAGGCAAGAGACCCAGTACTTC. The V gene is TRBV29-1, the J gene TRBJ2-5; 8 bases are a match to TRBD2. Trimming removed 7 bases from V and 2 bases from J; junction bases left unmatched: 6. CDR3 size: 13 residues. The germline V gene has CDR1 SQVTM and CDR2 ANQGSEA.

The chain carries TRBV15 and TRBJ1-2; 8 bases match TRBD1. J gave up 6 bases and V 0 bases, and 9 bases lay outside the gene matches. CDR3 length: 16 amino acids. Germline CDR1 is LNHNV and CDR2 is YYDKDF (reference sequence). The CDR3 DNA reads TGTGCCACCAGCAGAGATTACCTCGGACAGGGAAATGGCTACACCTTC. This encodes CATSRDYLGQGNGYTF.

The rearrangement uses TRBV29-1 and TRBJ1-1; 7 bases match TRBD1. The CDR3 spans 14 residues. The J segment lost 3 bases and the V segment lost 6 bases, leaving 10 bases of the junction unmatched. Germline assignment: CDR1 SQVTM and CDR2 ANQGSEA. As DNA, the CDR3 is TGCAGCGTACAGGGGAGAGTAAGTGACACTGAAGCTTTCTTT. Translating gives CSVQGRVSDTEAFF.

V gene TRBV7-9 combines with J gene TRBJ1-2; tentatively, D is TRBD1 (5 bases). The ends were cut back, 0 bases at V and 4 bases at J, with 18 bases in the middle. Per germline, CDR1 SEHNR and CDR2 FQNEAQ (reference sequence). The CDR3 consists of 17 residues. The CDR3 DNA is TGTGCCAGCAGCTTAGCCACGGGGGGTCACCCAGTCTATGGCTACACCTTC. Translation gives CASSLATGGHPVYGYTF.

The chain carries TRBV27 and TRBJ2-7, with D perhaps matching TRBD2 (6 bases). The CDR3 is 16 amino acids. Germline V CDR1 and CDR2: MNHEY, SMNVEV (reference sequence). V was pared by 3 bases and J by 3 bases, with 18 bases between. The CDR3 DNA reads TGTGCCAGCAGTTTTGGCAGCCCGGGAGCGAGCTACGAGCAGTACTTC. Its translation is CASSFGSPGASYEQYF.